The 15 T cell receptor beta chains presented below share a single source sample, sequenced in a study of shared clonotypes between healthy human individuals. The table came from immunoSEQ multiplex PCR; TCRdb's copy has only in-frame clones and leaves some out. The data hold approximately 980,000 clones, with 76% observed a single time. The sequenced sample was memory CD4+ T cells sorted from blood. The sample's subset: CD45RA-negative fraction. These receptor sequences come from a man between 18 and 35 years old in good health.

This clone was detected only a few times. The chain carries TRBV4-1 and TRBJ1-1, with D possibly being TRBD1 (6 bases). The V and J ends lost 4 bases and 4 bases respectively, with 19 bases between them. Germline CDR1 MGHRA, CDR2 YSYEKL. CDR3 length: 16 residues. Here the CDR3 reads CASSLGLGSGVTEAFF. CDR3 nucleotide sequence: TGCGCCAGCAGCCTAGGTCTGGGTTCAGGGGTCACTGAAGCTTTCTTT.

Points on this clone: Other DNA sequences in the same sample also yield this CDR3. The rearrangement links TRBV7-6 to TRBJ2-5; weak D call: TRBD1 (5 bases). The CDR3 consists of 14 residues. Trimming took off 1 base at V and 1 base at J, with 7 bases between the two ends. Germline values: CDR1 SGHVS, CDR2 FNYEAQ. CDR3 bases: TGTGCCAGCAGCTTAGGGCAGGGCCAAGAGACCCAGTACTTC. Its translation is CASSLGQGQETQYF.

The chain uses TRBV5-1 and TRBJ2-6; possible D gene TRBD1, 5 bases. Germline-derived CDR1 and CDR2 are SGHRS and YFSETQ. There are 15 residues in the CDR3. With 4 bases removed from V and 4 bases from J, the gap between germline ends came to 12 bases. CDR3: CASSLKGAGANVLTF. DNA for the CDR3: TGCGCCAGCAGCCTGAAAGGGGCGGGGGCCAACGTCCTGACTTTC.

The chain has TRBV18 and TRBJ1-5; 9 positions match TRBD1. V was pared by 1 base and J by 9 bases, with 10 bases of the junction left unmatched. Germline loops: CDR1 KGHSH, CDR2 LQKENI. The CDR3 runs to 16 residues. The CDR3 loop is CASSPQGTGGEVPQHF. CDR3 sequence (DNA): TGTGCCAGCTCACCACAGGGAACAGGGGGCGAAGTGCCCCAGCATTTT. The entire variable domain, with the rest obtained from reference TRBV18 and TRBJ1-5, is as follows: NAGVMQNPRHLVRRRGQEARLRCSPMKGHSHVYWYRQLPEEGLKFMVYLQKENIIDESGMPKERFSAEFPKEGPSILRIQQVVRGDSAAYFCASSPQGTGGEVPQHFGDGTRLSIL.

V and J are TRBV5-1 and TRBJ1-4; possibly TRBD1 for D (5 bases). Deletions cut 0 bases from V and 3 bases from J, with 12 bases between. Germline lookup yields CDR1 SGHRS and CDR2 YFSETQ. CDR3 length: 16 residues. CDR3 DNA: TGCGCCAGCAGCTTGGCGGGGGTCGGGGCTAATGAAAAACTGTTTTTT. Translating gives CASSLAGVGANEKLFF.

J is TRBJ2-2 and V is TRBV11-3, with D possibly being TRBD2 (6 bases). V was cut by 1 base and J by 7 bases, with 16 bases left in between. Germline V gene lookup returns CDR1 SGHNT and CDR2 YENEEA. CDR3 size: 16 residues. CDR3 nucleotide sequence: TGTGCCAGCAGCTTAGGGCGCCGGGAGCGGCACGGGGAGCTGTTTTTT. Encoded protein: CASSLGRRERHGELFF.

The rearrangement uses TRBV2 and TRBJ1-1; D is perhaps TRBD1 (5 bases). Looked up from germline, CDR1 is SNHLY and CDR2 is FYNNEI. V was shortened by 8 bases and J by 0 bases, with 16 bases between the two germline ends. CDR3 length: 15 amino acids. The CDR3 bases are TGTGCCAGCCGCTATCCCGGGACGGTGAACACTGAAGCTTTCTTT. As protein: CASRYPGTVNTEAFF.

This chain joins TRBV5-1 and TRBJ1-1; D may be TRBD1 (5 bases). CDR1 and CDR2 (germline): SGHRS, YFSETQ. Trimming left V 0 bases short and J 8 bases short, with 14 bases between. CDR3 length: 14 amino acids. CDR3 sequence: CASSLEGRGREAFF. CDR3 sequence (DNA): TGCGCCAGCAGCTTGGAAGGACGGGGGAGAGAAGCTTTCTTT.

The V and J genes are TRBV9 and TRBJ2-1; weak D call: TRBD2 (6 bases). Germline lookup yields CDR1 SGDLS and CDR2 YYNGEE. With 0 bases removed from V and 7 bases from J, the gap between germline ends came to 14 bases. The CDR3 spans 15 residues. The CDR3 region has the DNA TGTGCCAGCAGCGTAGACGGGAGTTTTTTAAATGAGCAGTTCTTC. Amino acids: CASSVDGSFLNEQFF.

V usage is TRBV5-1 and J usage is TRBJ2-3; 11 nucleotides match TRBD2. Per the germline V gene, CDR1 is SGHRS and CDR2 is YFSETQ. With V trimmed by 1 base and J by 1 base, 5 bases remained unmatched. The CDR3 runs to 17 residues. CDR3 sequence reads: CASSLMGTSGRTDTQYF. The CDR3 bases are TGCGCCAGCAGCTTGATGGGGACTAGCGGCCGCACAGATACGCAGTATTTT. Using reference TRBV5-1 and TRBJ2-3 for the parts outside the CDR3, the full variable domain is KAGVTQTPRYLIKTRGQQVTLSCSPISGHRSVSWYQQTPGQGLQFLFEYFSETQRNKGNFPGRFSGRQFSNSRSEMNVSTLELGDSALYLCASSLMGTSGRTDTQYFGPGTRLTVL.

The table lists this clone with a count of one. The V gene is TRBV7-6, the J gene TRBJ2-6; D may be TRBD1 (6 bases). The CDR3 is made up of 18 amino acids. V was pared by 0 bases and J by 2 bases, with 14 bases between. The germline CDR1 and CDR2 sequences are SGHVS and FNYEAQ. CDR3 DNA: TGTGCCAGCAGCTTAGCACTATCAACAGGGCCTGGGGCCAACGTCCTGACTTTC. Its protein product is CASSLALSTGPGANVLTF.

The gene calls are TRBV10-3 and TRBJ1-4; TRBD1 might be the D (6 bases). Germline values: CDR1 ENHRY, CDR2 SYGVKD. Trimming took off 5 bases at V and 9 bases at J, with 13 bases between the two ends. The CDR3 is 13 residues long. CDR3 protein: CAISRDTDQKLFF. CDR3 coding DNA: TGTGCCATCAGTCGGGACACTGATCAAAAACTGTTTTTT.

The chain employs TRBV27 and TRBJ2-7; 7 bases line up with TRBD1. The CDR3 has 15 residues. Unmatched junction bases numbered 4, after V lost 1 base and J lost 1 base. The germline V gene encodes CDR1 MNHEY and CDR2 SMNVEV (reference sequence). The CDR3: CASSLYGGQSYEQYF. CDR3 in DNA: TGTGCCAGCAGTTTATATGGGGGACAGTCCTACGAGCAGTACTTC.

This chain uses TRBV5-1 with TRBJ2-5, with 7 nucleotides matching TRBD2. The CDR3 runs 15 residues. The germline gives CDR1 SGHRS, CDR2 YFSETQ. Trimming removed 1 base from V and 5 bases from J; junction bases left unmatched: 8. CDR3 in amino acids: CASSLSAGDWETQYF. Here the CDR3 DNA reads TGCGCCAGCAGCTTGTCTGCGGGAGACTGGGAGACCCAGTACTTC.

The chain carries TRBV2 and TRBJ1-5; D may be TRBD1 (6 bases). The germline CDR1 and CDR2 sequences are SNHLY and FYNNEI. This CDR3 spans 14 amino acids. V shed 7 bases and J shed 3 bases, with 13 bases lying between them. CDR3 sequence: CASKTGQPNQPQHF. The DNA for the CDR3 is TGTGCCAGCAAGACTGGACAGCCCAATCAGCCCCAGCATTTT.